This T cell receptor beta chain was sequenced for a study of blood T cells in healthy people across ages. Study-level points and caveats: Unsorted PBMCs ruled out conclusive naive versus antigen-experienced comparison. The unknown donor CMV status may have confounded expanded clonotype changes. Long-lived donors carried more naive CD4+ cells and greater diversity than aged donors.

With a J-beta primer mix and a sample-barcoded 5' primer, a second PCR ran about 7 to 11 cycles. A template-switch adaptor with 12 random nucleotides tagged each cDNA molecule. TCRdb recomputed calls from the 5' RACE reads with MiXCR, one row per CDR3 protein. The sample includes approximately 1.5 million distinct CDR3 sequences, about 35% seen only once; the top ten take 11%. This clonotype was observed a handful of times. Its antigen is not identified. The sample consisted of blood. This clonotype was obtained from a woman aged 30 to 39 in good health.

CDR3 amino acids: CATTDRANIQYF. The CDR3 DNA reads as TGTGCCACCACGGACAGGGCAAACATTCAGTACTTC. V and J are TRBV28 and TRBJ2-4; 8 nucleotides align to TRBD1. V lost 10 bases to trimming and J lost 6 bases; unmatched junction nucleotides: 5. This CDR3 is 12 amino acids long. CDR1 and CDR2 (germline): MDHEN, SYDVKM.